The 30 T cell receptor beta chains in this list originate from one sample, sequenced in a study of blood T cell repertoires in COVID-19. The table came from immunoSEQ multiplex PCR; TCRdb's copy has only in-frame clones and leaves some out. The sample yields about 42,000 clones, 88% seen once. Material for sequencing was peripheral blood. The receptors come from a human donor in a cohort sampled during active COVID-19.

The rearrangement joins TRBV18 to TRBJ2-3; D is unclear. Trimming took 3 bases from V and 4 from J, leaving 17 bases between them. The CDR3 contains 16 residues. CDR1 is KGHSH, CDR2 LQKENI, per germline. The CDR3 spells CASSPPPLGSPDTQYF. CDR3 coding DNA: TGTGCCAGCTCACCGCCCCCTCTAGGATCTCCAGATACGCAGTATTTT.

The CDR3 region is CASSLAGETDTQYF. CDR3 nucleotide sequence: TGTGCCAGCAGTTTAGCGGGAGAGACAGATACGCAGTATTTT. This rearrangement joins TRBV6-2 or TRBV6-3 to TRBJ2-3; 9 bases match TRBD2. J lost 3 bases, V lost 4 bases, and 2 bases had no gene match. Germline V gene lookup returns CDR1 MNHEY and CDR2 SVGEGT. CDR3 length: 14 residues.

The V gene is TRBV28, the J gene TRBJ1-4; the D gene is possibly TRBD1 (5 bases). Trimming cost V 4 bases and J 8 bases, with 11 bases left between them. Germline V CDR1 and CDR2: MDHEN, SYDVKM. This CDR3 contains 13 residues. The CDR3 loop is CASSSKPGEKLFF. CDR3 coding DNA: TGTGCCAGCAGTTCAAAACCAGGGGAAAAACTGTTTTTT.

V gene TRBV12-3 or TRBV12-4 combines with J gene TRBJ1-1; perhaps TRBD1 as D (6 bases). The V and J ends lost 4 bases and 8 bases respectively, with 11 bases between them. The CDR3 has 12 amino acids. The CDR3 DNA sequence: TGTGCCAGCAGTTACGAGGACAGAGAAGCTTTCTTT. This gives the protein CASSYEDREAFF.

The gene calls are TRBV9 and TRBJ2-1, with 8 bases that match TRBD1. Germline-derived CDR1 and CDR2 are SGDLS and YYNGEE. The CDR3 loop spans 15 amino acids. J was trimmed by 4 bases and V by 3 bases; bases with no gene match: 6. The CDR3 DNA is TGTGCCAGCAGCGCCAGACAGGGGAGTTACAATGAGCAGTTCTTC. Translation: CASSARQGSYNEQFF.

This sequence joins TRBV5-6 and TRBJ2-3; 7 bases fit TRBD1. Germline V lookup: CDR1 SGHDT, CDR2 YYEEEE. The CDR3 loop spans 14 amino acids. Trimming cost V 4 bases and J 2 bases; bases outside gene matches: 4. The CDR3 spells CASSPGQNTDTQYF. Written as DNA, the CDR3 is TGTGCCAGCAGCCCGGGACAGAACACAGATACGCAGTATTTT. The full variable domain, completed using reference TRBV5-6 and TRBJ2-3, is DAGVTQSPTHLIKTRGQQVTLRCSPKSGHDTVSWYQQALGQGPQFIFQYYEEEERQRGNFPDRFSGHQFPNYSSELNVNALLLGDSALYLCASSPGQNTDTQYFGPGTRLTVL.

This clone was observed a single time. The chain links TRBV19 to TRBJ2-2; TRBD2 aligns across 9 bases. This CDR3 spans 15 amino acids. CDR1 is LNHDA, CDR2 SQIVND, per germline (reference sequence). V shed 2 bases, J shed 6 bases, and the junction held 4 bases outside the gene matches. The CDR3 loop is CASSIPRGGSGELFF. The DNA of the CDR3 is TGTGCCAGTAGTATACCGCGGGGGGGTTCCGGGGAGCTGTTTTTT.

J is TRBJ2-3 and V is TRBV5-1, with no clear D. V was cut by 1 base and J by 2 bases, with 2 bases left in between. Per the germline V gene, CDR1 is SGHRS and CDR2 is YFSETQ. The CDR3 is made up of 12 amino acids. The CDR3 DNA follows: TGCGCCAGCAGCTTGCACACAGATACGCAGTATTTT. Amino acids: CASSLHTDTQYF.

V gene TRBV5-1 combines with J gene TRBJ2-3; 7 nucleotides line up with TRBD2. Germline V CDR1 and CDR2: SGHRS, YFSETQ. The ends lost 0 bases at V and 1 base at J; junction bases unmatched: 8. CDR3 length: 17 residues. CDR3 coding DNA: TGCGCCAGCAGCTTGGTCATTTCTGCGGGGGGCACAGATACGCAGTATTTT. This codes for CASSLVISAGGTDTQYF.

This chain connects TRBV6-5 to TRBJ2-1, with 8 bases lining up with TRBD2. Germline trimming cut 4 bases from V and 7 bases from J; bases unmatched to any gene: 9. The germline V gene encodes CDR1 MNHEY and CDR2 SVGAGI. CDR3 length: 15 amino acids. CDR3 region: CASSSTGGLGNEQFF. Written as DNA, the CDR3 is TGTGCCAGCAGTTCCACGGGGGGGCTAGGTAATGAGCAGTTCTTC.

The chain employs TRBV28 and TRBJ1-2; 9 bases are shared with TRBD1. The CDR3 loop spans 16 amino acids. CDR1 and CDR2 from the germline V gene are MDHEN and SYDVKM. The J segment lost 8 bases and the V segment lost 7 bases, leaving 17 bases of the junction unmatched. The CDR3 sequence: CASNVGQGTLSGGYTF. CDR3 nucleotides: TGTGCCAGCAACGTCGGACAGGGGACACTCTCGGGGGGCTACACCTTC.

V is TRBV7-2 and J is TRBJ2-4, with TRBD2 identical over 9 bases. The CDR3 spans 17 residues. V lost 1 base to trimming and J lost 3 bases; unmatched junction nucleotides: 7. Germline V gives CDR1 SGHTA, CDR2 FQGNSA. The CDR3 region has the DNA TGTGCCAGCAGCTTAGGGCTAGCGGGGAGCTACAAAAACATTCAGTACTTC. Protein sequence: CASSLGLAGSYKNIQYF.

This sequence joins TRBV9 and TRBJ1-4; D is uncertain. The germline V gene has CDR1 SGDLS and CDR2 YYNGEE. The CDR3 spans 15 residues. Trimming shortened V by 4 bases and J by 0 bases, and 10 bases separated the two germline ends. The CDR3 spells CASSPVRATNEKLFF. For the CDR3, the DNA is TGTGCCAGCAGCCCCGTGAGGGCAACTAATGAAAAACTGTTTTTT.

V is TRBV27 and J is TRBJ2-7, with a possible D match to TRBD1 (6 bases). Germline-derived CDR1 and CDR2 are MNHEY and SMNVEV (reference sequence). The CDR3 spans 16 residues. V was cut by 5 bases and J by 6 bases, with 23 bases left in between. Written as DNA, the CDR3 is TGTGCCAGCAGTCCCTCCTCCGTGGGGGCGGCCTCCGAGCAGTACTTC. Its protein product is CASSPSSVGAASEQYF.

This rearrangement joins TRBV11-2 to TRBJ2-7; TRBD1 matches at 7 bases. Germline loops: CDR1 SGHAT, CDR2 FQNNGV. The CDR3 length is 13 residues. Germline trimming cut 8 bases from V and 0 bases from J; bases unmatched to any gene: 4. CDR3 loop: CASGDSFSYEQYF. DNA for the CDR3: TGTGCCAGCGGGGACAGCTTCTCCTACGAGCAGTACTTC.

The chain employs TRBV6-6 and TRBJ2-5; 7 nucleotides align to TRBD2. The V gene end was trimmed by 0 bases and the J gene end by 5 bases; junction bases not matched to a gene: 6. There are 15 residues in the CDR3. The germline CDR1 and CDR2 sequences are MNHNY and SVGAGI (reference sequence). The CDR3: CASSYSGAGEETQYF. CDR3 nucleotides: TGTGCCAGCAGTTACTCCGGGGCGGGGGAGGAGACCCAGTACTTC.

The chain is built from TRBV7-2 and TRBJ2-2; D is uncertain. This CDR3 is 14 amino acids long. The germline CDR1 and CDR2 sequences are SGHTA and FQGNSA. V shed 4 bases and J shed 5 bases, with 11 bases lying between them. The CDR3 bases are TGTGCCAGCAGCTCCCGGAGAGTAACCGGGGAGCTGTTTTTT. This encodes CASSSRRVTGELFF.

The chain couples TRBV24-1 to TRBJ2-1; the match to TRBD2 covers 9 bases. V lost 4 bases, J lost 5 bases, and 5 bases stayed unmatched. The length of the CDR3 is 15 residues. The germline V gene encodes CDR1 KGHDR and CDR2 SFDVKD. DNA of the CDR3: TGTGCCACCAGTGAGAGCGGGGGGCCAGACAATGAGCAGTTCTTC. Amino acid sequence: CATSESGGPDNEQFF.

The genes are TRBV6-5 and TRBJ1-2; D ambiguous. Germline V gene sequence: CDR1 MNHEY, CDR2 SVGAGI. CDR3 length: 15 residues. V lost 0 bases and J 8 bases, leaving 16 bases between the germline ends. Written as DNA, the CDR3 is TGTGCCAGCAGTTACTCGGCGGGTTCTTTGTACGGCTACACCTTC. Amino acid sequence: CASSYSAGSLYGYTF.

The gene calls are TRBV5-1 and TRBJ2-5; TRBD2 aligns across 8 bases. Per the germline V gene, CDR1 is SGHRS and CDR2 is YFSETQ. V gave up 5 bases and J gave up 1 base; unmatched junction bases: 4. The CDR3 loop spans 14 amino acids. As DNA, the CDR3 is TGCGCCAGCAGTTCCGGGGGGGTCCAAGAGACCCAGTACTTC. This encodes CASSSGGVQETQYF.

The rearrangement links TRBV28 to TRBJ2-7, with TRBD1 identical over 12 bases. The CDR3 loop spans 15 amino acids. CDR1 is MDHEN and CDR2 is SYDVKM in the germline V gene. Losses at the gene ends were 2 bases for V and 4 bases for J; bases not matched to a gene: 3. The CDR3 DNA is TGTGCCAGCAGTTTACCGGGACAGGGGGCTTACGAGCAGTACTTC. Translation gives CASSLPGQGAYEQYF.

The chain links TRBV4-3 to TRBJ2-2; D gene uncertain. V lost 0 bases, J lost 4 bases, and 6 bases lay in between. CDR1 is LGHNA and CDR2 is YSLEER in the germline V gene. The CDR3 consists of 14 residues. This chain's CDR3 is CASSQETVTGELFF. Here the CDR3 DNA reads TGCGCCAGCAGCCAAGAAACGGTCACCGGGGAGCTGTTTTTT.

This chain links TRBV7-2 with TRBJ1-2; maybe TRBD1 (6 bases). Germline CDR1 reads SGHTA; CDR2 reads FQGNSA. The CDR3 is 13 amino acids. V lost 1 base to trimming and J lost 9 bases, with 12 bases between them. CDR3 bases: TGTGCCAGCAGCTTAGGAGGGGGAGGGAGCTACACCTTC. Translating it yields CASSLGGGGSYTF.

V gene TRBV15 combines with J gene TRBJ1-2; the D gene is possibly TRBD1 (5 bases). The germline CDR1 and CDR2 sequences are LNHNV and YYDKDF (reference sequence). The CDR3 is 16 amino acids. Trimming stripped 0 bases from V and 2 bases from J, with 13 bases between. DNA for the CDR3: TGTGCCACCAGCAGAGATTTTAAGGGGATGAACTATGGCTACACCTTC. Translation: CATSRDFKGMNYGYTF.

V and J are TRBV11-1 and TRBJ2-1, with 11 bases identical to TRBD2. Per germline, CDR1 SGHAT and CDR2 FQDESV (reference sequence). V shed 0 bases, J shed 5 bases, and the junction held 6 bases outside the gene matches. The CDR3 sequence is 17 residues long. Here the CDR3 DNA reads TGTGCCAGCAGCTTAGCGCCAGGGACTAGCGGTGACAATGAGCAGTTCTTC. Translating gives CASSLAPGTSGDNEQFF.

The CDR3 DNA follows: TGTGCCAGCAGCGTAGATACACGGGTTACCGGGGAGCTGTTTTTT. Encoded protein: CASSVDTRVTGELFF. The chain has TRBV9 and TRBJ2-2; the D is unclear. V was shortened by 0 bases and J by 5 bases, with 11 bases between the two germline ends. CDR3 length: 15 residues. Germline V gene sequence: CDR1 SGDLS, CDR2 YYNGEE.

The V and J genes are TRBV4-1 and TRBJ1-2; D gene unclear. V was clipped by 0 bases and J by 4 bases, with 12 bases between them. The CDR3 loop spans 15 amino acids. The germline V gene has CDR1 MGHRA and CDR2 YSYEKL. CDR3 residues: CASSQDYEGAYGYTF. CDR3 in DNA: TGCGCCAGCAGCCAAGATTATGAGGGCGCCTATGGCTACACCTTC.

The chain has TRBV9 and TRBJ2-2; weak D call: TRBD1 (7 bases). Between the trimmed V and J ends, which lost 4 bases and 0 bases, there was a span of 13 bases. Germline-derived CDR1 and CDR2 are SGDLS and YYNGEE. The CDR3 consists of 16 residues. The CDR3 region is CASSTRGAANTGELFF. CDR3 in DNA: TGTGCCAGCAGCACCAGGGGGGCAGCGAACACCGGGGAGCTGTTTTTT.

This chain joins TRBV3-1 (or the pseudogene TRBV3-2) and TRBJ2-2; TRBD1 matches 8 bases. In germline, CDR1 is LGHDT, CDR2 YNNKEL (reference sequence). The CDR3 is made up of 16 amino acids. J lost 1 base, V lost 3 bases, and 4 bases had no gene match. CDR3 residues: CASSHWDRRNTGELFF. In DNA form, the CDR3 reads TGTGCCAGCAGCCATTGGGACAGGAGGAACACCGGGGAGCTGTTTTTT.

This clone has only one observation. The J gene is TRBJ1-2, the V gene TRBV19; D call uncertain. CDR1 and CDR2 (germline): LNHDA, SQIVND (reference sequence). V gave up 3 bases and J gave up 5 bases, with 13 bases separating them. The CDR3 extends over 14 amino acids. The CDR3 is CASSIKAGSYGYTF. The CDR3 nucleotides read TGTGCCAGTAGTATTAAAGCAGGATCTTATGGCTACACCTTC.